These T cell receptor beta chains were read from a single sample in a study of CD8 T cells in Susac syndrome. One entry per CDR3 protein results from TCRdb running MiXCR on the immunoSEQ multiplex PCR reads. Of about 160,000 distinct CDR3 sequences listed, roughly 94% were seen once; the top ten hold 0.08% to 0.095%. The sequencing input was CD4+ T cells from PBMCs. All receptors come from a human donor with multiple sclerosis. CDR3s include the opening cysteine and the closing phenylalanine or tryptophan. D genes are given only for firm matches. Part of the rows lack a size; the others show once, few, many or a class for expanded clones.

V	J	D	size	CDR3	DNA
TRBV4-3	TRBJ2-6	-	-	CASSQGPGLLSGANVLTF	TGCGCCAGCAGCCAAGGTCCAGGTCTCCTTTCTGGGGCCAACGTCCTGACTTTC
TRBV6-1	TRBJ1-5	-	-	CASSEAQFSNQPQHF	TGTGCCAGCAGTGAAGCGCAGTTTAGCAATCAGCCCCAGCATTTT
TRBV5-1	TRBJ2-2	-	-	CASSLVGPHTGELFF	TGCGCCAGCAGCTTAGTAGGGCCACACACCGGGGAGCTGTTTTTT
TRBV3-1	TRBJ1-1	-	-	CASSQAGNTEAFF	TGTGCCAGCAGCCAGGCGGGGAACACTGAAGCTTTCTTT
TRBV12-3/TRBV12-4	TRBJ2-7	-	once	CASSFGLQSGEQYF	TGTGCCAGCAGTTTTGGGCTCCAGAGCGGGGAGCAGTACTTC
TRBV29-1	TRBJ2-7	TRBD2	-	CSVVSRGRSSYEQYF	TGCAGCGTTGTCTCCCGCGGGAGGTCCTCCTACGAGCAGTACTTC
TRBV2	TRBJ2-1	-	-	CASSVEATPLNEQFF	TGTGCCAGCAGTGTTGAGGCGACTCCCCTCAATGAGCAGTTCTTC
TRBV7-8	TRBJ2-7	-	-	CASSSLKKRAYEQYF	TGTGCCAGCAGCTCCCTTAAGAAGCGGGCCTACGAGCAGTACTTC
TRBV2	TRBJ1-5	-	-	CASKGGAIEPQHF	TGTGCCAGCAAGGGGGGGGCCATCGAGCCCCAGCATTTT
TRBV18	TRBJ2-3	-	-	CASSPTGTWRQGLGPDTQYF	TGTGCCAGCTCACCAACGGGAACTTGGCGCCAGGGTTTGGGTCCAGATACGCAGTATTTT